The 32 T cell receptor beta chains presented below share a single source sample, sequenced in a study of cytomegalovirus exposure and HLA in healthy donors. 13 Jbeta primers and 60 Vbeta primers were used for the PCR. Clones were sequenced by immunoSEQ multiplex PCR, and TCRdb holds only the in-frame ones, with some missing. In total, the table holds 30,000 to 40,000 clones. Input material: PBMCs. These TCRs come from a human donor in good health.

V and J are TRBV19 and TRBJ1-5; D is possibly TRBD1 (5 bases). The CDR3 extends over 16 amino acids. The ends were cut back, 4 bases at V and 2 bases at J, with 15 bases in the middle. CDR1 is LNHDA, CDR2 SQIVND, per germline (reference sequence). CDR3 DNA sequence: TGTGCCAGTAGTAGACCAGGGCGCGCGGGCAATCAGCCCCAGCATTTT. The encoded protein is CASSRPGRAGNQPQHF. The full variable domain, with the rest looked up from reference TRBV19 and TRBJ1-5, is DGGITQSPKYLFRKEGQNVTLSCEQNLNHDAMYWYRQDPGQGLRLIYYSQIVNDFQKGDIAEGYSVSREKKESFPLTVTSAQKNPTAFYLCASSRPGRAGNQPQHFGDGTRLSIL.

This chain links TRBV7-9 with TRBJ1-2; 7 bases are shared with TRBD1. The CDR3 spans 14 residues. Germline lookup yields CDR1 SEHNR and CDR2 FQNEAQ (reference sequence). The V gene end was trimmed by 11 bases and the J gene end by 0 bases; junction bases not matched to a gene: 9. In nucleotides, the CDR3 is TGTGCCGTGGACAGGCCCTTAACTAACTATGGCTACACCTTC. Encoded protein: CAVDRPLTNYGYTF.

The gene calls are TRBV5-6 and TRBJ1-1, with a possible D match to TRBD1 (6 bases). The germline gives CDR1 SGHDT, CDR2 YYEEEE. V gave up 5 bases and J gave up 5 bases, with 13 bases separating them. The CDR3 spans 13 residues. The CDR3 nucleotides are TGTGCCAGCAGTTCAGGGGTTGTGACTGAAGCTTTCTTT. This encodes CASSSGVVTEAFF.

The rearrangement joins TRBV19 to TRBJ2-1; 15 positions match TRBD2. Germline V gene data show CDR1 as LNHDA and CDR2 as SQIVND (reference sequence). The junction had 10 bases not matched to a gene; V was cut back by 5 bases and J by 2 bases. This CDR3 is 19 amino acids long. CDR3 amino acids: CASSAGLAGGRVTYNEQFF. The CDR3 DNA reads TGTGCCAGTAGTGCGGGACTAGCGGGGGGCCGAGTGACCTACAATGAGCAGTTCTTC.

This sequence joins TRBV13 and TRBJ1-1; a weak D match, TRBD1 (6 bases). Germline CDR1 and CDR2: PRHDT and FYEKMQ (reference sequence). The V end was cut by 1 base, the J end by 4 bases, with 13 bases between. The CDR3 contains 15 residues. The CDR3 sequence is CASSLVGGGVTEAFF. As DNA, the CDR3 is TGTGCCAGCAGCTTAGTGGGAGGGGGTGTCACTGAAGCTTTCTTT.

The rearrangement uses TRBV30 and TRBJ1-5, with D possibly being TRBD1 (6 bases). The V end was cut by 1 base, the J end by 5 bases, with 6 bases between. The CDR3 runs 12 residues. Per germline, CDR1 GTSNPN and CDR2 SVGIG (reference sequence). The CDR3 coding sequence is TGTGCCTGGAGTGGACAGGATCAGCCCCAGCATTTT. Its translation: CAWSGQDQPQHF.

The chain joins TRBV6-1 to TRBJ2-5; no clear D. In germline, CDR1 is MNHNS, CDR2 SASEGT. V gave up 1 base and J gave up 1 base, with 7 bases separating them. The CDR3 is 14 residues long. The CDR3 DNA is TGTGCCAGCAGTGAAGGTGGAGCCCAAGAGACCCAGTACTTC. This encodes CASSEGGAQETQYF.

This rearrangement joins TRBV18 to TRBJ1-2, with TRBD1 identical over 7 bases. J lost 5 bases, V lost 6 bases, and 9 bases had no gene match. Looked up from germline, CDR1 is KGHSH and CDR2 is LQKENI. The CDR3 is made up of 14 amino acids. The CDR3 region is CASSPGQAAYGYTF. CDR3 sequence (DNA): TGTGCCAGCTCTCCTGGACAGGCGGCATATGGCTACACCTTC.

The V and J genes are TRBV5-6 and TRBJ2-7; D not certain. Trimming shortened V by 1 base and J by 6 bases, and 8 bases separated the two germline ends. Germline V CDR1 and CDR2: SGHDT, YYEEEE. There are 12 residues in the CDR3. CDR3 sequence: CASSLSYREQYF. In DNA form, the CDR3 reads TGTGCCAGCAGCTTGTCGTATCGCGAGCAGTACTTC.

The chain has TRBV2 and TRBJ2-1, with a possible D match to TRBD2 (5 bases). Germline CDR1 SNHLY, CDR2 FYNNEI. V dropped 7 bases and J dropped 4 bases, with 14 bases sitting between them. The CDR3 runs to 14 residues. The CDR3 bases are TGTGCCAGCATTCGAGGACTGGATTACAATGAGCAGTTCTTC. As protein: CASIRGLDYNEQFF.

This chain links TRBV5-4 with TRBJ2-2; 8 nucleotides agree with TRBD2. Unmatched junction bases numbered 0, after V lost 1 base and J lost 1 base. The CDR3 is made up of 15 amino acids. Germline values: CDR1 SGHNT, CDR2 YYREEE (reference sequence). The CDR3 spells CASSLSGRNTGELFF. For the CDR3, the DNA is TGTGCCAGCAGCTTGAGCGGGAGGAACACCGGGGAGCTGTTTTTT.

The rearrangement joins TRBV7-8 to TRBJ1-6; 9 nucleotides match TRBD1. The CDR3 sequence is 16 residues long. Germline lookup yields CDR1 SGHVS and CDR2 FQNEAQ. The V gene end was trimmed by 0 bases and the J gene end by 14 bases; junction bases not matched to a gene: 11. The CDR3 sequence is CASSLAGQGSYGTLHF. The DNA of the CDR3 is TGTGCCAGCAGCTTAGCGGGACAGGGCTCTTATGGGACCCTCCACTTT.

V is TRBV25-1 and J is TRBJ1-1; the D is unclear. Trimming left V 1 base short and J 7 bases short, with 7 bases between. This CDR3 is built from 12 residues. The germline V gene encodes CDR1 MGHDK and CDR2 SYGVNS. CDR3 bases: TGTGCCAGCAGTGAATCGAGGGATGAAGCTTTCTTT. Translation gives CASSESRDEAFF.

V gene TRBV18 combines with J gene TRBJ1-4; 7 bases fit TRBD1. The junction had 1 base not matched to a gene; V was cut back by 4 bases and J by 2 bases. The CDR3 has 14 amino acids. Germline CDR1 reads KGHSH; CDR2 reads LQKENI. This CDR3 reads CASSRRGTNEKLFF. The CDR3 DNA reads TGTGCCAGCTCACGCAGGGGGACTAATGAAAAACTGTTTTTT.

V gene TRBV18 combines with J gene TRBJ1-1; the D is unclear. Germline CDR1 reads KGHSH; CDR2 reads LQKENI. CDR3 length: 14 amino acids. V was pared by 5 bases and J by 0 bases, with 10 bases between. In DNA, the CDR3 is TGTGCCAGCTCAATCACCGAGGTGAACACTGAAGCTTTCTTT. Encoded protein: CASSITEVNTEAFF.

The rearrangement joins TRBV6-6 to TRBJ1-2; no clear D gene. This CDR3 spans 14 amino acids. Trimming cost V 0 bases and J 5 bases, with 10 bases left between them. CDR1 and CDR2 from the germline V gene are MNHNY and SVGAGI (reference sequence). In DNA, the CDR3 is TGTGCCAGCAGTTACTCGTTTGAGGGATATGGCTACACCTTC. This sequence encodes CASSYSFEGYGYTF.

The CDR3 loop reads CASSGGGEHYNEQFF. The DNA of the CDR3 is TGTGCCAGCAGTGGGGGCGGGGAACACTACAATGAGCAGTTCTTC. The chain couples TRBV6-1 to TRBJ2-1; TRBD2 might be the D (6 bases). Between the trimmed V and J ends, which lost 4 bases and 3 bases, there was a span of 13 bases. This CDR3 has 15 amino acids. Germline CDR1 reads MNHNS; CDR2 reads SASEGT.

The chain couples TRBV2 to TRBJ2-4; D is perhaps TRBD1 (5 bases). The CDR3 contains 15 residues. Germline values: CDR1 SNHLY, CDR2 FYNNEI. Trimming shortened V by 4 bases and J by 1 base, and 11 bases separated the two germline ends. CDR3 sequence (DNA): TGTGCCAGCAGTGGGTCAGGGATTGCCAAAAACATTCAGTACTTC. This sequence encodes CASSGSGIAKNIQYF.

The genes are TRBV28 and TRBJ2-7, with D perhaps matching TRBD1 (5 bases). Trimming took off 4 bases at V and 2 bases at J, with 9 bases between the two ends. Germline CDR1 reads MDHEN; CDR2 reads SYDVKM. The CDR3 totals 13 residues. This CDR3 reads CASSSTATYEQYF. The CDR3 DNA follows: TGTGCCAGCAGTTCGACAGCTACCTACGAGCAGTACTTC.

V usage is TRBV19 and J usage is TRBJ2-1, with D possibly TRBD2 on 5 matching bases. V lost 7 bases and J lost 0, with 13 bases in between. The CDR3 contains 15 residues. Germline V lookup: CDR1 LNHDA, CDR2 SQIVND (reference sequence). CDR3 nucleotide sequence: TGTGCCAGTAAGGCCCGGGGAAGCTCCTACAATGAGCAGTTCTTC. Translation: CASKARGSSYNEQFF.

V is TRBV18 and J is TRBJ1-2; 9 bases are a match to TRBD1. Germline V gene sequence: CDR1 KGHSH, CDR2 LQKENI. The CDR3 is 15 amino acids. J lost 3 bases, V lost 3 bases, and 5 bases had no gene match. In nucleotides, the CDR3 is TGTGCCAGCTCACCGACGGGACAGGGAGACTATGGCTACACCTTC. Protein sequence: CASSPTGQGDYGYTF.

The CDR3 loop is CASSFRDRAYEQYF. The CDR3 nucleotides read TGTGCCAGCAGTTTCCGGGACAGGGCCTACGAGCAGTACTTC. This chain uses TRBV2 with TRBJ2-5; 9 bases fit TRBD1. Judging by the DNA end, TRBJ2-7 fits better; the J call may be wrong. CDR1 and CDR2 (germline): SNHLY, FYNNEI. The CDR3 is 14 amino acids.

V and J are TRBV9 and TRBJ2-3, with 9 bases matching TRBD1. Germline trimming cut 4 bases from V and 0 bases from J; bases unmatched to any gene: 3. Germline CDR1 is SGDLS and CDR2 is YYNGEE. This CDR3 contains 15 residues. CDR3: CASSPGTGSTDTQYF. CDR3 DNA sequence: TGTGCCAGCAGCCCCGGGACAGGGAGCACAGATACGCAGTATTTT.

About this clone itself: No DNA is shown, since the ends of the CDR3 on it are uncertain; the CDR3 is the one TCRdb lists. The rearrangement links TRBV10-3 to TRBJ1-1. CDR1 is ENHRY, CDR2 SYGVKD, per germline. The CDR3 is made up of 14 amino acids, end residues included. CDR3 protein: CAISTSGGDTEAFF.

The chain joins TRBV6-1 to TRBJ1-2; D unresolved. The ends were cut back, 3 bases at V and 2 bases at J, with 7 bases in the middle. This CDR3 region has 13 residues. CDR1 and CDR2 (germline): MNHNS, SASEGT. The CDR3 bases are TGTGCCAGCAGTGATTCGGGGAACTATGGCTACACCTTC. Translating gives CASSDSGNYGYTF.

V usage is TRBV28 and J usage is TRBJ2-3; 16 bases fit TRBD2. V gave up 6 bases and J gave up 4 bases; unmatched junction bases: 10. The CDR3 spans 18 residues. The germline V gene encodes CDR1 MDHEN and CDR2 SYDVKM. The CDR3 sequence is CASSETGTSGGVPDTQYF. CDR3 nucleotide sequence: TGTGCCAGCAGCGAAACCGGGACTAGCGGGGGGGTGCCAGATACGCAGTATTTT.

The V call is TRBV27, the J call TRBJ2-5; unclear D gene. Per germline, CDR1 MNHEY and CDR2 SMNVEV (reference sequence). The length of the CDR3 is 19 residues. V lost 3 bases, J lost 5 bases, and 28 bases lay in between. The CDR3 reads CASSFLRSLEPPYGETQYF. CDR3 coding DNA: TGTGCCAGCAGTTTTCTAAGGAGCTTGGAACCCCCCTACGGGGAGACCCAGTACTTC.

This chain links TRBV7-9 with TRBJ1-4; the D gene is possibly TRBD1 (6 bases). The CDR3 totals 15 residues. V was pared by 1 base and J by 0 bases, with 6 bases between. In germline, CDR1 is SEHNR, CDR2 FQNEAQ (reference sequence). Here the CDR3 reads CASSLEGATNEKLFF. The CDR3 DNA reads TGTGCCAGCAGCTTAGAGGGGGCAACTAATGAAAAACTGTTTTTT.

CDR3 residues: CASSLVEGANTEAFF. CDR3 DNA sequence: TGTGCCAGCAGCTTAGTTGAGGGGGCGAACACTGAAGCTTTCTTT. This chain uses TRBV7-9 with TRBJ1-1; TRBD1 matches 7 bases. Trimming at V came to 1 base and at J to 1 base, leaving 3 bases not matched to a gene. The CDR3 loop spans 15 amino acids. The germline V gene has CDR1 SEHNR and CDR2 FQNEAQ (reference sequence). Together with reference TRBV7-9 and TRBJ1-1, the CDR3 gives the full variable domain: DTGVSQNPRHKITKRGQNVTFRCDPISEHNRLYWYRQTLGQGPEFLTYFQNEAQLEKSRLLSDRFSAERPKGSFSTLEIQRTEQGDSAMYLCASSLVEGANTEAFFGQGTRLTVV.

J is TRBJ2-2 and V is TRBV7-2, with D maybe TRBD2 (7 bases). CDR1 is SGHTA and CDR2 is FQGNSA in the germline V gene. This CDR3 comprises 15 residues. V lost 0 bases to trimming and J lost 5 bases, with 10 bases between them. The CDR3 DNA reads as TGTGCCAGCAGCTTAGCGGGGGGGGCTACCGGGGAGCTGTTTTTT. Translated, it gives CASSLAGGATGELFF. Drawing the rest from reference TRBV7-2 and TRBJ2-2, the complete variable domain is GAGVSQSPSNKVTEKGKDVELRCDPISGHTALYWYRQSLGQGLEFLIYFQGNSAPDKSGLPSDRFSAERTGGSVSTLTIQRTQQEDSAVYLCASSLAGGATGELFFGEGSRLTVL.

The gene calls are TRBV18 and TRBJ2-7; maybe TRBD2 (5 bases). Trimming stripped 4 bases from V and 2 bases from J, with 24 bases between. The CDR3 runs 18 residues. Per germline, CDR1 KGHSH and CDR2 LQKENI. DNA of the CDR3: TGTGCCAGCTCACGGGCGGGTGGGGTCGCGGTGCCCGCCTACGAGCAGTACTTC. Translated, it gives CASSRAGGVAVPAYEQYF.

The chain couples TRBV19 to TRBJ2-3, with D possibly being TRBD2 (5 bases). Germline V lookup: CDR1 LNHDA, CDR2 SQIVND (reference sequence). V lost 7 bases to trimming and J lost 0 bases, with 11 bases between them. This CDR3 has 14 residues. CDR3 residues: CASNEGSSTDTQYF. DNA for the CDR3: TGTGCCAGTAATGAGGGATCTAGCACAGATACGCAGTATTTT.